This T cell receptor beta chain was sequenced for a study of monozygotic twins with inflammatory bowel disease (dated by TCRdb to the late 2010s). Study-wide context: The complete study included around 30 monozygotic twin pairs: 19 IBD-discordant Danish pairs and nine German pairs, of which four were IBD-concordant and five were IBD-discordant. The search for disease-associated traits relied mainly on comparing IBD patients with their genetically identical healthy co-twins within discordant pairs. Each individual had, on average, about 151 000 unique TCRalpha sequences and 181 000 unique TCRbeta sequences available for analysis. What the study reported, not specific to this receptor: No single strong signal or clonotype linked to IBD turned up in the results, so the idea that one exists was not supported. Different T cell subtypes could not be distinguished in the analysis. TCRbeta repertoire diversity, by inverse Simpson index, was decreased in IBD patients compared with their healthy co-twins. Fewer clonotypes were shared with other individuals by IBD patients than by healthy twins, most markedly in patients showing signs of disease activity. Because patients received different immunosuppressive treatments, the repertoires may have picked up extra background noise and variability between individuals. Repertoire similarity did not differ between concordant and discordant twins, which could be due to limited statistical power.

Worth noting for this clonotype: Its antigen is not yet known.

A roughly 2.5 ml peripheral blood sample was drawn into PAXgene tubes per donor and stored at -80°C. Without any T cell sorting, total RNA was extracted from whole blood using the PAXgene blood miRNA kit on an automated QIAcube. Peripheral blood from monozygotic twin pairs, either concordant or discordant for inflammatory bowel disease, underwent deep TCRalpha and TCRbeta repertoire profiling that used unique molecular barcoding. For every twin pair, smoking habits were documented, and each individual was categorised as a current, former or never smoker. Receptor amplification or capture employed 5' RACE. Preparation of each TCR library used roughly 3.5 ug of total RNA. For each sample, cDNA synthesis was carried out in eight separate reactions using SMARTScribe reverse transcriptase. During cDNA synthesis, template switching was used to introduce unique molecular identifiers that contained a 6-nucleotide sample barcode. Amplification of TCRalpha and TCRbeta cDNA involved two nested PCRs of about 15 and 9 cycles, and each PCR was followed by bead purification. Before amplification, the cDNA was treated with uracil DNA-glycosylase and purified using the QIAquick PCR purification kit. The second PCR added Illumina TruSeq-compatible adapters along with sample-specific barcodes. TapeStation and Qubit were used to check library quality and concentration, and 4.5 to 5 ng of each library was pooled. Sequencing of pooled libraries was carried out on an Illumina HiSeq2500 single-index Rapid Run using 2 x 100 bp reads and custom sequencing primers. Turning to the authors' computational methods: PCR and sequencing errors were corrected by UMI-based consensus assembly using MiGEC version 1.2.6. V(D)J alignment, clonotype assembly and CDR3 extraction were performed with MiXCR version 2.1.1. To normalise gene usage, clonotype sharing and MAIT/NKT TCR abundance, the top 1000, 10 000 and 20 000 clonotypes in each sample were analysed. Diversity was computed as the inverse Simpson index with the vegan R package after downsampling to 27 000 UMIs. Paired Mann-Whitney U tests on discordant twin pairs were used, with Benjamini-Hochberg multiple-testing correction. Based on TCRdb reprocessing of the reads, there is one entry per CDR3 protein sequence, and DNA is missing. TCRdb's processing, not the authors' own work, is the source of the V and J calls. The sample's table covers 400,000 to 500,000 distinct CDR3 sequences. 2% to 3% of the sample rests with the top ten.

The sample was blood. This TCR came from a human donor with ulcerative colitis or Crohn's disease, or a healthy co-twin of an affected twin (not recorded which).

The encoded CDR3 is CASSQSTGVNSPLHF. Recombination connected TRBV27 to TRBJ1-6; the D call from TCRdb, TRBD1, cannot be confirmed without DNA. The CDR1 and CDR2 encoded by the germline V gene (reference sequence) are MNHEY and SMNVEV. The CDR3 has 15 amino acids, counting the end cysteine and phenylalanine. This entry has no DNA.